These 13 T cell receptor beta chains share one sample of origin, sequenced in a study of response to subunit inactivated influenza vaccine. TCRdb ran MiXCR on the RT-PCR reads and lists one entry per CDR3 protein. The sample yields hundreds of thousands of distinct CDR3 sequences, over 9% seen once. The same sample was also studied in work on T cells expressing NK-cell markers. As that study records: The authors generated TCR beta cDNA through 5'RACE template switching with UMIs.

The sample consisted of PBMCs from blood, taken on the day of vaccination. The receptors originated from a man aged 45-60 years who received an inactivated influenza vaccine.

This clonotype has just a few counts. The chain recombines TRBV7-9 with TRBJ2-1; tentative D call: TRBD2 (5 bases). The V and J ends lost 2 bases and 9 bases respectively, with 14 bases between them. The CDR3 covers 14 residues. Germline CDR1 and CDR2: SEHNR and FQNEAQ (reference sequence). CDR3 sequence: CASSLPARGSEQFF. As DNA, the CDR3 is TGTGCCAGCAGCTTACCCGCTCGGGGTAGTGAGCAGTTCTTC.

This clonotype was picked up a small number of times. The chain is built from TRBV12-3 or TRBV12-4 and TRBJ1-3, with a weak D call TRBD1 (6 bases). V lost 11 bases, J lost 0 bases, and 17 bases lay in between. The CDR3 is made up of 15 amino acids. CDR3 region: CAGGLGLYSGNTIYF. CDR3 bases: TGTGCCGGGGGGCTCGGACTGTACTCTGGAAACACCATATATTTT.

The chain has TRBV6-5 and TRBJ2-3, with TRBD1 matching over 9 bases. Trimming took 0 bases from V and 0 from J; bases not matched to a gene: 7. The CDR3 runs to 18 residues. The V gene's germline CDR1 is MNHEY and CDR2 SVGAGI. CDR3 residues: CASSYSMTGGFSTDTQYF. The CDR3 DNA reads TGTGCCAGCAGTTACTCGATGACAGGGGGTTTTAGCACAGATACGCAGTATTTT.

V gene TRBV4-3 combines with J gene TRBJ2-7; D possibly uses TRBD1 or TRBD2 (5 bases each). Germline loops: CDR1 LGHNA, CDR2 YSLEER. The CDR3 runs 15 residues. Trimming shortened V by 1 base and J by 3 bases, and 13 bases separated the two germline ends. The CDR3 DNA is TGCGCCAGCAGCCAAGGGTGGGACCAGATCTACGAGCAGTACTTC. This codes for CASSQGWDQIYEQYF.

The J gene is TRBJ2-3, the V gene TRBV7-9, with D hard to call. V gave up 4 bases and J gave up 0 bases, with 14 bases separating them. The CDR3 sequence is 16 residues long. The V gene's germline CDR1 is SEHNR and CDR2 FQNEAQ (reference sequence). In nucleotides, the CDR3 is TGTGCCAGCAGCTCCCGCTCTACTTCTAGCACAGATACGCAGTATTTT. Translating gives CASSSRSTSSTDTQYF.

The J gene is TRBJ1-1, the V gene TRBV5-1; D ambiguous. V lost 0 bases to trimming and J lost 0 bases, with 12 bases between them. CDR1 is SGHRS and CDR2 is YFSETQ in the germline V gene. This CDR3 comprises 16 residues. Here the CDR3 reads CASSLEGLTMNTEAFF. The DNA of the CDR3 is TGCGCCAGCAGCTTGGAAGGGCTGACCATGAACACTGAAGCTTTCTTT. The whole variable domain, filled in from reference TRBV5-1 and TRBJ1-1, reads KAGVTQTPRYLIKTRGQQVTLSCSPISGHRSVSWYQQTPGQGLQFLFEYFSETQRNKGNFPGRFSGRQFSNSRSEMNVSTLELGDSALYLCASSLEGLTMNTEAFFGQGTRLTVV.

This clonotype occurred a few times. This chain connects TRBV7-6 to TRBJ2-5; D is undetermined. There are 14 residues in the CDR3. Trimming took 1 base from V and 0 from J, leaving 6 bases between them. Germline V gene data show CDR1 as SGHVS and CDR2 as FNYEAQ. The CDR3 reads CASSLVRDQETQYF. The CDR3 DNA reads TGTGCCAGCAGCTTAGTTAGGGACCAAGAGACCCAGTACTTC.

The CDR3 bases are TGCGCCAGCAGCTCGCCGGACAGGCTCTCGGTGCAGTACTTC. Translation: CASSSPDRLSVQYF. This chain links TRBV5-1 with TRBJ2-7, with 7 nucleotides matching TRBD1. The V gene end was trimmed by 3 bases and the J gene end by 9 bases; junction bases not matched to a gene: 12. This CDR3 region has 14 residues. Germline V gene lookup returns CDR1 SGHRS and CDR2 YFSETQ. Full variable domain (outside the CDR3, taken from reference TRBV5-1 and TRBJ2-7): KAGVTQTPRYLIKTRGQQVTLSCSPISGHRSVSWYQQTPGQGLQFLFEYFSETQRNKGNFPGRFSGRQFSNSRSEMNVSTLELGDSALYLCASSSPDRLSVQYFGPGTRLTVT.

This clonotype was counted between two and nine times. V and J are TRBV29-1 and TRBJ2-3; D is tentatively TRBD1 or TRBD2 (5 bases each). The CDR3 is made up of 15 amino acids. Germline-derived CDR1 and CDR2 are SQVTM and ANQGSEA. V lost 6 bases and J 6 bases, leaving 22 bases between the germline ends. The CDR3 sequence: CSVATGTAGADTQYF. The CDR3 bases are TGCAGCGTGGCAACCGGGACCGCCGGCGCGGATACGCAGTATTTT.

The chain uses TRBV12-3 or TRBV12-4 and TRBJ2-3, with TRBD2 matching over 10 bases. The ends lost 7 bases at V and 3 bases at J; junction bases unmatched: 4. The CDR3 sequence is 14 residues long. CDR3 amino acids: CASTLAGVTDTQYF. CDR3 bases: TGTGCCAGCACTCTAGCGGGGGTAACAGATACGCAGTATTTT.

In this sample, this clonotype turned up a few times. This chain's CDR3 is CAIRTGLEQFF. In DNA form, the CDR3 reads TGTGCCATCAGGACGGGACTAGAGCAGTTCTTC. The chain has TRBV10-3 and TRBJ2-1; 7 bases agree with TRBD2. The J segment lost 10 bases and the V segment lost 6 bases, leaving 3 bases of the junction unmatched. In germline, CDR1 is ENHRY, CDR2 SYGVKD. The CDR3 consists of 11 residues.

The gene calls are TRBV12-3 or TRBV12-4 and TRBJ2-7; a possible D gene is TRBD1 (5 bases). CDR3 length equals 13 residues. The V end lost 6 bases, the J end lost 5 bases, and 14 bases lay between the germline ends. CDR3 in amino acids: CASSPLRVHEQYF. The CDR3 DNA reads TGTGCCAGCAGCCCGCTCAGGGTCCACGAGCAGTACTTC.

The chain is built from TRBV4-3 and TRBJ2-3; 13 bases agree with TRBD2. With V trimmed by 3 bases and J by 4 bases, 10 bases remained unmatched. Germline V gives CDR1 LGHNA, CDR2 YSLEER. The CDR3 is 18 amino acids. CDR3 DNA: TGCGCCAGCAGCCAGGCGCGTGGACTAGCGGGGGCTTCAGATACGCAGTATTTT. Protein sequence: CASSQARGLAGASDTQYF.